This TCR beta chain was recorded in a study of neurological immune-mediated disorders. Time point specified: longitudinal time-point 3. 2 million PBMCs stored at -80 C were the source of the unsorted libraries. CDR3 size: 14 residues. Per the germline V gene, CDR1 is ENHRY and CDR2 is SYGVKD. J gave up 7 bases and V 6 bases, and 6 bases lay outside the gene matches. TCRdb reprocessed the 5' RACE reads via MiXCR and lists one record per CDR3 protein. The sample includes approximately 58,000 distinct CDR3 sequences, approximately 9.2% of them seen just once. This clonotype has only a few counts. What was sequenced was PBMCs. This clonotype was sampled from a woman aged 40 to 55 in good health. The chain combines TRBV10-3 with TRBJ1-4; 9 bases line up with TRBD1. The CDR3 nucleotides are TGTGCCATCAGGGGACAGGGTTGGAGTGAAAAACTGTTTTTT. It codes for CAIRGQGWSEKLFF.